The subject of this entry is one T cell receptor beta chain. No antigen is known for it. The data are from a study of shared clonotypes between healthy human individuals. The overall study: Three plates were used per donor for CD4 naive, three for CD4 memory, two for CD8 naive and one for CD8 memory. General study results and limits: The authors sampled blood alone, and tissue repertoires likely differ. Generation probabilities were higher for clonotypes shared across all four sorted-subset donors than for unshared ones.

Each subset's genomic DNA was split evenly across several immunoSEQ plates. This table comes from immunoSEQ multiplex PCR, and its TCRdb copy is limited to in-frame clones, with some not included. The data show under 600,000 clones, with more than 95% seen just once and 0.055% to 0.07% held by the top ten. Germline CDR1 reads SQVTM; CDR2 reads ANQGSEA. Trimming pared 1 base from V and 0 bases from J, leaving 9 bases between. The CDR3 loop spans 14 amino acids. The rearrangement uses TRBV29-1 and TRBJ2-5; D is unclear. The sequence was obtained from a woman in her thirties in good health. The material sequenced was naive CD4+ T cells sorted from blood. Subset defined: CD45RA+ positively selected. The CDR3 DNA reads as TGCAGCGTTGAAGGTCGGCTGTACCAAGAGACCCAGTACTTC. As protein: CSVEGRLYQETQYF.